One sample yielded the 7 T cell receptor beta chains listed below, sequenced in a study of cytomegalovirus exposure and HLA in healthy donors. 13 Jbeta primers and 60 Vbeta primers were used for the PCR. TCRdb keeps only in-frame clones here, not all; method: immunoSEQ multiplex PCR. The sample has 150,000 to 200,000 clones; about 80% are singletons. The sequenced material came from PBMCs. Receptor source: a woman younger than 30 in good health and CMV-seropositive.

Concerning this clone itself: Germline and junction disagree at one end, which may indicate a read error. The genes are TRBV7-7 and TRBJ2-5; TRBD1 is a possible D gene (6 bases). The germline V gene has CDR1 SSHAT and CDR2 FNYEAQ (reference sequence). The CDR3 spans 14 residues. This CDR3 reads CASSQTGLGETQYF. As DNA, the CDR3 is TGTGCTAGCAGCCAAACAGGGTTGGGAGAGACCCAGTACTTC.

V and J are TRBV11-2 and TRBJ1-2; no clear D gene. V was clipped by 5 bases and J by 8 bases, with 18 bases between them. Germline CDR1 SGHAT, CDR2 FQNNGV. The CDR3 sequence is 14 residues long. The CDR3 nucleotides are TGTGCCAGCAGCCTCCTCTCGGTCCCGGTCGGCTACACCTTC. It specifies CASSLLSVPVGYTF.

V gene TRBV5-1 combines with J gene TRBJ1-1; no clear D. Germline lookup yields CDR1 SGHRS and CDR2 YFSETQ. The CDR3 loop spans 13 amino acids. Trimming stripped 0 bases from V and 1 base from J, with 4 bases between. CDR3 DNA: TGCGCCAGCAGCTTGGAGCCGAACACTGAAGCTTTCTTT. It is translated as CASSLEPNTEAFF. The full variable domain, completed using reference TRBV5-1 and TRBJ1-1, is KAGVTQTPRYLIKTRGQQVTLSCSPISGHRSVSWYQQTPGQGLQFLFEYFSETQRNKGNFPGRFSGRQFSNSRSEMNVSTLELGDSALYLCASSLEPNTEAFFGQGTRLTVV.

The gene calls are TRBV6-1 and TRBJ2-7, with D tentatively TRBD1 (5 bases). Trimming shortened V by 8 bases and J by 3 bases, and 8 bases separated the two germline ends. The CDR3 loop spans 11 amino acids. The V gene's germline CDR1 is MNHNS and CDR2 SASEGT. The CDR3 DNA sequence: TGTGCCAGCGGGCAGGGCTACGAGCAGTACTTC. Protein sequence: CASGQGYEQYF.

The CDR3 here is CASSPVSGDTGELFF. CDR3 DNA sequence: TGTGCCAGCAGCCCCGTTAGCGGGGACACCGGGGAGCTGTTTTTT. The chain carries TRBV7-7 and TRBJ2-2; 8 bases map to TRBD2. The CDR3 runs to 15 residues. CDR1 is SSHAT, CDR2 FNYEAQ, per germline (reference sequence). V shed 5 bases and J 3 bases; nucleotides not matched to a gene: 5.

Only a few counts were recorded for this clone. The gene calls are TRBV9 and TRBJ2-3, with 10 bases matching TRBD2. The CDR3 runs 17 residues. From germline, CDR1 is SGDLS and CDR2 YYNGEE. V lost 4 bases and J lost 2; bases outside the gene matches: 10. This CDR3 is CASSSSITSGNTDTQYF. The CDR3 DNA reads as TGTGCCAGCAGCTCCTCGATTACTAGCGGGAACACAGATACGCAGTATTTT.

The table lists this clone with a few counts. This chain links TRBV10-2 with TRBJ2-7; TRBD1 matches 9 bases. The CDR3 has 13 amino acids. Germline V gives CDR1 WSHSY, CDR2 SAAADI. After removal of 10 bases from V and 4 bases from J, the junction contained 8 bases not matched to a gene. CDR3 coding DNA: TGCGCCACCAAGGGACAGGGTGGGTACGAGCAGTACTTC. It yields the protein CATKGQGGYEQYF.